This is a list of T cell receptor beta chains from one sample in a study of OX40 agonist ivuxolimab in advanced cancers. The protocol was immunoSEQ multiplex PCR, while the TCRdb copy is restricted to in-frame clones and leaves out a portion. The data hold some 79,000 clones, with about 94% observed a single time. The material sequenced was CD4+ or CD8+ T cells sorted from blood, taken in a trial of the OX40 agonist ivuxolimab. The receptors here all came from an adult with an advanced solid tumor such as melanoma, head and neck, liver or kidney cancer. Both conserved end residues are part of each CDR3. D genes are given only for firm matches. Not all rows give a size; the values are once, few, many and, for expanded clones, a class.

NA	TRBV10-1	TRBJ1-2	NA	CASSENRRGYTF	TGCGCCAGCAGTGAGAACAGGAGAGGCTACACCTTC
NA	TRBV7-9	TRBJ2-5	once	CASSPASYQETQYF	TGTGCCAGCAGCCCCGCTAGCTACCAAGAGACCCAGTACTTC
NA	TRBV6-5	TRBJ2-7	NA	CASSYSKGDYEQYF	TGTGCCAGCAGTTACTCGAAAGGGGACTACGAGCAGTACTTC
NA	TRBV19	TRBJ1-5	NA	CASSFQENQPQHF	TGTGCCAGTAGTTTCCAGGAGAATCAGCCCCAGCATTTT
TRBD1	TRBV6-5	TRBJ2-7	once	CASSYRPTGVYEQYF	TGTGCCAGCAGTTACCGCCCTACAGGGGTCTACGAGCAGTACTTC
NA	TRBV4-3	TRBJ2-1	NA	CASSQDGRSEQFF	TGCGCCAGCAGCCAAGACGGTAGGAGTGAGCAGTTCTTC
NA	TRBV6-5	TRBJ2-7	NA	CASSYSRGSDEQYF	TGTGCCAGCAGTTACTCTCGGGGCTCGGACGAGCAGTACTTC
NA	TRBV6-6	TRBJ1-4	NA	CASSRAVQGGGEKLFF	TGTGCCAGCAGCCGCGCCGTCCAGGGAGGGGGAGAAAAACTGTTTTTT
TRBD1	TRBV19	TRBJ2-5	NA	CASREGQGAETQYF	TGTGCCAGTAGAGAGGGACAGGGGGCGGAGACCCAGTACTTC
NA	TRBV27	TRBJ2-1	NA	CANPGVPDEQFF	TGTGCCAACCCGGGGGTTCCGGATGAGCAGTTCTTC
NA	TRBV11-2	TRBJ2-5	NA	CASSLDSAAGTQYF	TGTGCCAGCAGCTTAGATTCGGCGGCGGGGACCCAGTACTTC
NA	TRBV6-5	TRBJ2-2	NA	CASSLLRGELFF	TGTGCCAGCAGTTTACTCCGCGGGGAGCTGTTTTTT
TRBD1	TRBV9	TRBJ2-1	NA	CASSVAGQGFDEQFF	TGTGCCAGCAGCGTAGCGGGACAGGGTTTCGATGAGCAGTTCTTC